The 23 T cell receptor beta chains presented below share a single source sample, sequenced in a study of blood T cell repertoires in COVID-19. Here immunoSEQ multiplex PCR was the method, and the copy in TCRdb shows in-frame clones only, minus some. The sample contains 170,000 or so clones, around 79% of which appear only once. Specimen: peripheral blood. Receptors were obtained from a woman between 65 and 79 years old with acute or convalescent COVID-19.

V and J are TRBV19 and TRBJ1-2, with D possibly matching TRBD1 (5 bases). This CDR3 has 16 amino acids. Trimming took off 7 bases at V and 4 bases at J, with 22 bases between the two ends. The germline V gene encodes CDR1 LNHDA and CDR2 SQIVND (reference sequence). In DNA, the CDR3 is TGTGCCAGTACTGGGACTTTTTATCGAGGTAGCTATGGCTACACCTTC. Residues: CASTGTFYRGSYGYTF.

The chain employs TRBV6-6 and TRBJ1-1; D not certain. CDR3 size: 13 residues. Trimming took off 3 bases at V and 0 bases at J, with 5 bases between the two ends. Germline V gives CDR1 MNHNY, CDR2 SVGAGI (reference sequence). CDR3 protein: CASSYGMNTEAFF. The CDR3 DNA reads as TGTGCCAGCAGTTATGGCATGAACACTGAAGCTTTCTTT.

V is TRBV11-2 and J is TRBJ2-2; 9 bases are shared with TRBD2. The CDR3 contains 19 residues. The V and J ends lost 1 base and 0 bases, in that order; junction bases with no gene match: 9. CDR1 SGHAT and CDR2 FQNNGV come from the germline V gene. The CDR3 DNA reads TGTGCCAGCAGCTTAGGCGGCGGGAGGGCCTCAGCGAACACCGGGGAGCTGTTTTTT. Its translation: CASSLGGGRASANTGELFF.

This chain connects TRBV19 to TRBJ1-6, with D uncertain. CDR3 length: 13 amino acids. CDR1 is LNHDA and CDR2 is SQIVND in the germline V gene (reference sequence). V gave up 9 bases and J gave up 7 bases, with 13 bases separating them. The CDR3 loop is CASGSVGNSPLHF. CDR3 nucleotides: TGTGCCAGCGGGAGTGTCGGGAATTCACCCCTCCACTTT.

The chain combines TRBV2 with TRBJ2-7; 8 bases fit TRBD1. This CDR3 has 15 amino acids. Per the germline V gene, CDR1 is SNHLY and CDR2 is FYNNEI. Germline trimming cut 1 base from V and 3 bases from J; bases unmatched to any gene: 5. CDR3 nucleotides: TGTGCCAGCAGTGAAGAGACAGGGGCTGGCTACGAGCAGTACTTC. It specifies CASSEETGAGYEQYF.

The chain carries TRBV3-1 (or the pseudogene TRBV3-2) and TRBJ2-2, with 14 bases fitting TRBD2. The J segment lost 7 bases and the V segment lost 3 bases, leaving 7 bases of the junction unmatched. The CDR3 sequence is 17 residues long. Germline values: CDR1 LGHDT, CDR2 YNNKEL (reference sequence). The CDR3 nucleotides read TGTGCCAGCAGCCAGGGACTAGCGGGAGCCGGGGTCGGGGAGCTGTTTTTT. Its protein product is CASSQGLAGAGVGELFF.

This clone has just a few counts. This chain connects TRBV19 to TRBJ2-7; 9 positions match TRBD2. J lost 6 bases, V lost 3 bases, and 9 bases had no gene match. CDR3 size: 15 residues. From germline, CDR1 is LNHDA and CDR2 SQIVND (reference sequence). In nucleotides, the CDR3 is TGTGCCAGTAGTATGGAGCTAGCGGGAAACGGCGAGCAGTACTTC. Its translation is CASSMELAGNGEQYF.

This clone was recorded many times. J is TRBJ2-1 and V is TRBV4-1; D is possibly TRBD2 (5 bases). CDR1 and CDR2 from the germline V gene are MGHRA and YSYEKL. The V end was cut by 0 bases, the J end by 6 bases, with 9 bases between. The CDR3 runs 14 residues. Written as DNA, the CDR3 is TGCGCCAGCAGCCAAGAGAGGGATAGCAATGAGCAGTTCTTC. Protein sequence: CASSQERDSNEQFF.

The V call is TRBV2, the J call TRBJ1-6; no definite D call. Trimming took off 3 bases at V and 0 bases at J, with 9 bases between the two ends. The germline V gene encodes CDR1 SNHLY and CDR2 FYNNEI. The length of the CDR3 is 16 residues. DNA for the CDR3: TGTGCCAGCAGTGATGGGCAGAGCTCCTATAATTCACCCCTCCACTTT. Translation gives CASSDGQSSYNSPLHF.

This chain links TRBV19 with TRBJ2-5, with unresolved D. This CDR3 has 15 residues. The germline V gene encodes CDR1 LNHDA and CDR2 SQIVND (reference sequence). Trimming cost V 3 bases and J 3 bases, with 14 bases left between them. Here the CDR3 reads CASSISPVGEETQYF. DNA of the CDR3: TGTGCCAGTAGTATTAGCCCCGTGGGTGAAGAGACCCAGTACTTC.

The chain recombines TRBV3-1 (or the pseudogene TRBV3-2) with TRBJ1-6; D call uncertain. CDR3 length: 18 amino acids. Germline V CDR1 and CDR2: LGHDT, YNNKEL (reference sequence). Between the trimmed V and J ends, which lost 1 base and 10 bases, there was a span of 23 bases. DNA of the CDR3: TGTGCCAGCAGCCAAGCCTGGGGTGGAGGCGAAGGCGGGTCACCCCTCCACTTT. This encodes CASSQAWGGGEGGSPLHF.

V usage is TRBV12-3 or TRBV12-4 and J usage is TRBJ2-2, with no clear D. There are 11 residues in the CDR3. Trimming stripped 6 bases from V and 8 bases from J, with 7 bases between. The CDR3 DNA reads TGTGCCAGCAGCCCTCGGGGGGAGCTGTTTTTT. It translates to CASSPRGELFF.

The rearrangement joins TRBV19 to TRBJ1-4, with 9 positions matching TRBD1. Germline V CDR1 and CDR2: LNHDA, SQIVND (reference sequence). This CDR3 spans 14 amino acids. Trimming at V came to 10 bases and at J to 5 bases, leaving 8 bases not matched to a gene. In DNA, the CDR3 is TGTGCCACCAACCGCGGGACAGGGAATGAAAAACTGTTTTTT. Its translation is CATNRGTGNEKLFF. The variable domain in full, with the rest retrieved from reference TRBV19 and TRBJ1-4, is DGGITQSPKYLFRKEGQNVTLSCEQNLNHDAMYWYRQDPGQGLRLIYYSQIVNDFQKGDIAEGYSVSREKKESFPLTVTSAQKNPTAFYLCATNRGTGNEKLFFGSGTQLSVL.

V usage is TRBV9 and J usage is TRBJ2-3; 9 bases line up with TRBD2. Germline V gives CDR1 SGDLS, CDR2 YYNGEE. The CDR3 extends over 15 amino acids. V lost 0 bases to trimming and J lost 4 bases; unmatched junction nucleotides: 3. CDR3 protein: CASSVGAGGPDTQYF. CDR3 DNA sequence: TGTGCCAGCAGCGTAGGAGCGGGAGGCCCAGATACGCAGTATTTT.

The genes are TRBV2 and TRBJ1-5; D might be TRBD1 (5 bases). V shed 6 bases and J shed 4 bases, with 13 bases lying between them. This CDR3 is 14 amino acids long. Germline V gene lookup returns CDR1 SNHLY and CDR2 FYNNEI. CDR3 coding DNA: TGTGCCAGCAGCCAGGGTTCGTCAAATCAGCCCCAGCATTTT. It yields the protein CASSQGSSNQPQHF.

The chain uses TRBV18 and TRBJ2-1; D perhaps matches TRBD2 (5 bases). This CDR3 region has 16 residues. V shed 1 base and J shed 2 bases, with 12 bases lying between them. The germline V gene has CDR1 KGHSH and CDR2 LQKENI. CDR3 DNA sequence: TGTGCCAGCTCACCACGCGACTACGGTGCCTACAATGAGCAGTTCTTC. Protein sequence: CASSPRDYGAYNEQFF.

V gene TRBV5-1 combines with J gene TRBJ2-7; D may be TRBD2 (6 bases). From germline, CDR1 is SGHRS and CDR2 YFSETQ. The CDR3 runs to 13 residues. Trimming removed 4 bases from V and 3 bases from J, with 11 bases in between. CDR3 coding DNA: TGCGCCAGCAGCACCGGGGGTGGCTACGAGCAGTACTTC. It is translated as CASSTGGGYEQYF.

The chain links TRBV2 to TRBJ1-5, with a weak D call TRBD1 (5 bases). The V gene lost 6 bases and the J gene lost 6 bases, with 15 bases spanning the gap. Germline V gene lookup returns CDR1 SNHLY and CDR2 FYNNEI. The CDR3 consists of 14 residues. CDR3 DNA sequence: TGTGCCAGCAGGATCGGCGGGGCGAGTCAGCCCCAGCATTTT. Translated, it gives CASRIGGASQPQHF. Complete variable domain (other parts from reference TRBV2 and TRBJ1-5): EPEVTQTPSHQVTQMGQEVILRCVPISNHLYFYWYRQILGQKVEFLVSFYNNEISEKSEIFDDQFSVERPDGSNFTLKIRSTKLEDSAMYFCASRIGGASQPQHFGDGTRLSIL.

The gene calls are TRBV10-1 and TRBJ2-3; tentatively, D is TRBD2 (6 bases). CDR1 and CDR2 from the germline V gene are WNHNN and SYGVQD (reference sequence). Trimming stripped 1 base from V and 4 bases from J, with 15 bases between. The CDR3 has 16 amino acids. The CDR3: CASSEFVGGKSDTQYF. In nucleotides, the CDR3 is TGCGCCAGCAGTGAGTTTGTGGGAGGAAAGTCAGATACGCAGTATTTT.

V and J are TRBV30 and TRBJ1-1, with D unresolved. CDR1 and CDR2 (germline): GTSNPN, SVGIG (reference sequence). V lost 4 bases and J 8 bases, leaving 20 bases between the germline ends. The CDR3 runs 14 residues. CDR3 nucleotide sequence: TGTGCCTGGAAAGGTCAGGTCAATCAGGCAGAAGCTTTCTTT. Encoded protein: CAWKGQVNQAEAFF.

The chain links TRBV5-1 to TRBJ2-7; 11 bases match TRBD1. This CDR3 comprises 15 residues. J lost 3 bases, V lost 3 bases, and 5 bases had no gene match. Germline V CDR1 and CDR2: SGHRS, YFSETQ. The CDR3 DNA sequence: TGCGCCAGCAGCTATACCGGGACAGGGGGCTACGAGCAGTACTTC. Residues: CASSYTGTGGYEQYF.

The genes are TRBV2 and TRBJ1-2; D perhaps matches TRBD1 (6 bases). The germline V gene encodes CDR1 SNHLY and CDR2 FYNNEI. V was trimmed by 5 bases and J by 7 bases, leaving 26 bases between them. This CDR3 is built from 17 residues. The CDR3 protein is CASSRGGPSSVSRGYTF. The CDR3 DNA is TGTGCCAGCAGTCGAGGGGGACCGAGCAGCGTTAGTCGTGGCTACACCTTC.

The chain joins TRBV13 to TRBJ1-2; D perhaps matches TRBD1 (6 bases). The CDR3 sequence is 16 residues long. CDR1 and CDR2 (germline): PRHDT, FYEKMQ (reference sequence). V lost 2 bases and J lost 0, with 13 bases in between. CDR3 sequence: CASSLRGGIANYGYTF. The CDR3 DNA reads as TGTGCCAGCAGCTTAAGGGGGGGAATAGCTAACTATGGCTACACCTTC.